This section outlines one TCR beta chain sequence together with its context. Antigen: not known. CDR3 length: 16 amino acids. J lost 5 bases, V lost 4 bases, and 5 bases had no gene match. TCRdb reprocessed the reads with MiXCR, giving one entry per CDR3 protein. Of around 78,000 distinct CDR3 sequences in the sample, 24% are singletons; the top ten hold approximately 51%. This sample was included in a study of T cell repertoires in cytomegalovirus infection. Study conclusions and caveats: Carriers of CMV plus the relevant HLA were identified by cumulative public TCR beta family frequency.

The V gene is TRBV12-3 or TRBV12-4, the J gene TRBJ2-3; 14 bases match TRBD2. The material was CD8+ T cells from cultured PBMCs, obtained from culture after CMV antigen stimulation. This sequence was found in a human donor in good health (CMV status not recorded). Some clones in this sample may be carry-over from other donors' samples. CDR3 residues: CASSSGLAGEGDTQYF. CDR3 coding DNA: TGTGCCAGCAGTTCGGGACTAGCGGGAGAGGGAGATACGCAGTATTTT.